Listed below are T cell receptor beta chains from one sample, sequenced in a study of cytomegalovirus exposure and HLA in healthy donors. Data came from immunoSEQ multiplex PCR; TCRdb stores just in-frame clones and leaves some out. Of about 68,000 clones in the sample, approximately 78% were seen once. Source material: PBMCs. All receptors derive from a human donor in good health. CDR3s include the opening cysteine and the closing phenylalanine or tryptophan.

j_call v_call cdr3_aa
TRBJ1-2 TRBV27 CASSGGGSHGYTF
TRBJ1-1 TRBV25-1 CASIPITGISSEAFF
TRBJ2-7 TRBV28 CASSFFTDRGREQYF
TRBJ1-4 TRBV7-9 CSSSSSRGLRDEKLFF
TRBJ1-2 TRBV27 CASSLTGPRGYTF
TRBJ2-7 TRBV28 CASSFKQTSYEQYF
TRBJ2-2 TRBV11-2 CASNWGQLNTGELFF
TRBJ1-1 TRBV5-5 CASSAEVGNTEAFF
TRBJ2-5 TRBV19 CASSIASTALQETQYF
TRBJ2-1 TRBV10-1 CASSAGLAGGNEQFF
TRBJ1-2 TRBV28 CASRQGTYGYTF
TRBJ2-1 TRBV14 CASSLPSVSGGFNEQFF
TRBJ2-5 TRBV21-1 CASSHCPGTVSETQYF
TRBJ2-5 TRBV6-1 CASSGTGTGMTQYF